A single sample is the source of the 22 T cell receptor beta chains below, sequenced in a study of OX40 agonist ivuxolimab in advanced cancers. TCRdb's table, derived via immunoSEQ multiplex PCR, lists solely in-frame clones and lacks some. Seen here are some 77,000 clones, about 86% observed once, and the top ten hold roughly 0.99%. This specimen was CD4+ or CD8+ T cells sorted from blood, taken in a trial of the OX40 agonist ivuxolimab. The source of these receptors is an adult with an advanced solid tumor such as melanoma, head and neck, liver or kidney cancer.

The rearrangement links TRBV18 to TRBJ2-7, with TRBD2 matching 11 bases. The V gene end was trimmed by 4 bases and the J gene end by 2 bases; junction bases not matched to a gene: 1. CDR1 KGHSH and CDR2 LQKENI come from the germline V gene. This CDR3 has 14 amino acids. In DNA form, the CDR3 reads TGTGCCAGCTCACTAGCGGGAGGGCCCTACGAGCAGTACTTC. Protein: CASSLAGGPYEQYF.

A few counts support this clone. The chain couples TRBV18 to TRBJ2-7, with 14 bases lining up with TRBD2. Unmatched junction bases numbered 5, after V lost 6 bases and J lost 7 bases. The CDR3 length is 14 residues. Germline CDR1 is KGHSH and CDR2 is LQKENI. CDR3 sequence reads: CASSIRLAGGEQYF. The CDR3 coding sequence is TGTGCCAGCTCGATACGACTAGCGGGAGGGGAGCAGTACTTC.

V and J are TRBV30 and TRBJ2-5, with TRBD2 as a possible D gene (6 bases). The V gene's germline CDR1 is GTSNPN and CDR2 SVGIG (reference sequence). The CDR3 contains 13 residues. V gave up 2 bases and J gave up 2 bases, with 9 bases separating them. CDR3 sequence reads: CAWSTGGQETQYF. The DNA of the CDR3 is TGTGCCTGGAGTACAGGAGGGCAAGAGACCCAGTACTTC.

The chain recombines TRBV7-8 with TRBJ1-4; 7 bases line up with TRBD1. The V segment lost 5 bases and the J segment 2 bases; nucleotides outside the gene matches: 11. The CDR3 is 17 residues long. CDR1 SGHVS and CDR2 FQNEAQ come from the germline V gene. The DNA of the CDR3 is TGTGCCAGCAGCCTTATGACAGGGAGTGCGACTAATGAAAAACTGTTTTTT. The encoded protein is CASSLMTGSATNEKLFF. Filled out from reference TRBV7-8 and TRBJ1-4, the complete variable domain reads GAGVSQSPRYKVAKRGQDVALRCDPISGHVSLFWYQQALGQGPEFLTYFQNEAQLDKSGLPSDRFFAERPEGSVSTLKIQRTQQEDSAVYLCASSLMTGSATNEKLFFGSGTQLSVL.

The V gene is TRBV30, the J gene TRBJ1-2; possible D gene TRBD1, 5 bases. The CDR3 is made up of 13 amino acids. Germline V gene data show CDR1 as GTSNPN and CDR2 as SVGIG (reference sequence). The V and J ends lost 4 bases and 6 bases respectively, with 15 bases between them. CDR3: CAWTRGGEDGYTF. CDR3 in DNA: TGTGCCTGGACCCGGGGAGGGGAGGATGGCTACACCTTC.

The chain combines TRBV6-5 with TRBJ2-7, with 8 nucleotides matching TRBD2. Germline V gene lookup returns CDR1 MNHEY and CDR2 SVGAGI. This CDR3 has 16 amino acids. Trimming at V came to 0 bases and at J to 1 base, leaving 5 bases not matched to a gene. The CDR3 loop reads CASSYSRIAGSYEQYF. Written as DNA, the CDR3 is TGTGCCAGCAGTTACTCGAGAATAGCGGGGTCCTACGAGCAGTACTTC.

V and J are TRBV7-9 and TRBJ1-1, with D possibly TRBD1 on 6 matching bases. Trimming shortened V by 5 bases and J by 0 bases, and 7 bases separated the two germline ends. CDR1 and CDR2 from the germline V gene are SEHNR and FQNEAQ (reference sequence). The CDR3 is 13 residues long. This chain's CDR3 is CASSNRVNTEAFF. The CDR3 nucleotides read TGTGCCAGCAGCAACAGGGTGAACACTGAAGCTTTCTTT. The full variable domain, in which reference TRBV7-9 and TRBJ1-1 provide the parts outside the CDR3, is DTGVSQNPRHKITKRGQNVTFRCDPISEHNRLYWYRQTLGQGPEFLTYFQNEAQLEKSRLLSDRFSAERPKGSFSTLEIQRTEQGDSAMYLCASSNRVNTEAFFGQGTRLTVV.

The chain has TRBV5-1 and TRBJ1-1, with 10 bases matching TRBD1. Unmatched junction bases numbered 6, after V lost 4 bases and J lost 0 bases. There are 16 residues in the CDR3. Looked up from germline, CDR1 is SGHRS and CDR2 is YFSETQ. CDR3 DNA sequence: TGCGCCAGCAGCACGGGACAGGGGAGCATGAACACTGAAGCTTTCTTT. Translation gives CASSTGQGSMNTEAFF.

This clone is a singleton in its sample. V is TRBV19 and J is TRBJ2-7; tentatively, D is TRBD1 or TRBD2 (6 bases each). This CDR3 has 14 residues. V lost 3 bases, J lost 4 bases, and 13 bases lay in between. Germline V gene lookup returns CDR1 LNHDA and CDR2 SQIVND (reference sequence). The DNA of the CDR3 is TGTGCCAGTAGTATTGAGTTAGGGGGGTACGAGCAGTACTTC. Translating gives CASSIELGGYEQYF.

This clone was seen more than once but under ten times. The gene calls are TRBV7-2 and TRBJ2-5; D gene ambiguous. CDR1 is SGHTA, CDR2 FQGNSA, per germline. V was trimmed by 1 base and J by 2 bases, leaving 11 bases between them. The CDR3 runs to 15 residues. The DNA of the CDR3 is TGTGCCAGCAGCTTAGACCGTTGGGGTCAAGAGACCCAGTACTTC. As protein: CASSLDRWGQETQYF.

This chain uses TRBV7-9 with TRBJ2-7, with 7 nucleotides matching TRBD1. Germline V lookup: CDR1 SEHNR, CDR2 FQNEAQ (reference sequence). With V trimmed by 10 bases and J by 3 bases, 9 bases remained unmatched. The CDR3 has 13 amino acids. CDR3 in DNA: TGTGCCACCGGACAGGTGACAGTCTACGAGCAGTACTTC. It specifies CATGQVTVYEQYF.

The chain is built from TRBV2 and TRBJ1-2; D is unresolved. Trimming removed 3 bases at V and 8 bases at J, with 13 bases between. Germline assignment: CDR1 SNHLY and CDR2 FYNNEI. The CDR3 spans 13 residues. CDR3 coding DNA: TGTGCCAGCAGTGAGGAGGGTCGAGAAGGCTACACCTTC. Translation gives CASSEEGREGYTF.

The J gene is TRBJ2-7, the V gene TRBV27, with D perhaps assigned TRBD1 or TRBD2 (5 bases each). Germline V gene data show CDR1 as MNHEY and CDR2 as SMNVEV (reference sequence). Trimming cost V 4 bases and J 0 bases, with 16 bases left between them. This CDR3 has 16 amino acids. Here the CDR3 reads CASSSLGPPRSYEQYF. The CDR3 bases are TGTGCCAGCAGTTCCCTGGGACCCCCACGCTCCTACGAGCAGTACTTC.

J is TRBJ2-7 and V is TRBV28; TRBD1 agrees at 7 bases. Germline-derived CDR1 and CDR2 are MDHEN and SYDVKM. Trimming took 4 bases from V and 3 from J; bases not matched to a gene: 9. The CDR3 sequence is 15 residues long. The CDR3 loop reads CASSSHRGNFYEQYF. In DNA form, the CDR3 reads TGTGCCAGCAGTTCTCACAGGGGAAACTTCTACGAGCAGTACTTC.

A few counts support this clone. This chain connects TRBV9 to TRBJ1-2, with TRBD1 identical over 7 bases. CDR1 is SGDLS and CDR2 is YYNGEE in the germline V gene. Losses at the gene ends were 2 bases for V and 0 bases for J; bases not matched to a gene: 1. The CDR3 length is 14 residues. CDR3 bases: TGTGCCAGCAGCGTCGGACAGGCTAACTATGGCTACACCTTC. This encodes CASSVGQANYGYTF. Looking up the rest from reference TRBV9 and TRBJ1-2 gives the full variable domain: DSGVTQTPKHLITATGQRVTLRCSPRSGDLSVYWYQQSLDQGLQFLIQYYNGEERAKGNILERFSAQQFPDLHSELNLSSLELGDSALYFCASSVGQANYGYTFGSGTRLTVV.

The V and J genes are TRBV5-5 and TRBJ2-3, with D tentatively TRBD2 (6 bases). Between the trimmed V and J ends, which lost 3 bases and 5 bases, there was a span of 13 bases. Germline V gene lookup returns CDR1 SGHKS and CDR2 YYEKEE (reference sequence). The CDR3 runs 14 residues. The CDR3 loop is CASSSAPGEDTQYF. DNA for the CDR3: TGTGCCAGCAGCTCCGCCCCGGGAGAAGATACGCAGTATTTT.

The rearrangement links TRBV18 to TRBJ1-1; D unclear. CDR1 and CDR2 from the germline V gene are KGHSH and LQKENI. CDR3 size: 14 residues. Trimming took off 0 bases at V and 3 bases at J, with 8 bases between the two ends. CDR3 sequence (DNA): TGTGCCAGCTCACCACCGGGCCGTTACACTGAAGCTTTCTTT. Protein sequence: CASSPPGRYTEAFF.

This chain's CDR3 is CASSLKGTGTYGYTF. The CDR3 DNA reads TGTGCCAGCAGTTTAAAGGGGACAGGGACCTATGGCTACACCTTC. The chain combines TRBV27 with TRBJ1-2; 9 bases map to TRBD1. This CDR3 has 15 amino acids. CDR1 is MNHEY, CDR2 SMNVEV, per germline (reference sequence). V shed 2 bases, J shed 4 bases, and the junction held 5 bases outside the gene matches.

This sequence joins TRBV7-9 and TRBJ1-5; no clear D. Germline assignment: CDR1 SEHNR and CDR2 FQNEAQ (reference sequence). V was trimmed by 5 bases and J by 5 bases, leaving 7 bases between them. CDR3 length: 12 amino acids. CDR3 protein: CASSRPDQPQHF. For the CDR3, the DNA is TGTGCCAGCAGCCGACCTGATCAGCCCCAGCATTTT.

This clone came up once. The rearrangement uses TRBV5-6 and TRBJ2-7; TRBD2 agrees at 8 bases. Per germline, CDR1 SGHDT and CDR2 YYEEEE. The trim removed 0 bases at V and 0 bases at J, leaving 5 bases unmatched. The CDR3 length is 16 residues. The DNA of the CDR3 is TGTGCCAGCAGCTTGGCTGTGACTAGCGTCTCCTACGAGCAGTACTTC. This codes for CASSLAVTSVSYEQYF.

The CDR3 sequence is CASSIAGLAPRSRQDYGYTF. The CDR3, as DNA: TGTGCCAGTAGTATAGCGGGATTGGCCCCGAGATCCCGCCAAGACTATGGCTACACCTTC. This chain joins TRBV19 and TRBJ1-2, with unresolved D. From germline, CDR1 is LNHDA and CDR2 SQIVND (reference sequence). This CDR3 has 20 residues. Trimming left V 1 base short and J 3 bases short, with 27 bases between.

The J gene is TRBJ2-1, the V gene TRBV19, with a weak D call TRBD2 (7 bases). V was cut by 7 bases and J by 10 bases, with 23 bases left in between. Germline assignment: CDR1 LNHDA and CDR2 SQIVND (reference sequence). CDR3 size: 15 residues. DNA for the CDR3: TGTGCCAGTACCCGAGGGGGGGGTAGGACGCGCGAGCAGTTCTTC. It encodes CASTRGGGRTREQFF.